One T cell receptor beta chain is described in this entry. This clone was counted only a few times. The target of this receptor is not known. Base qualities are missing; no much larger clone stands one base away. The library relied on the immunoSEQ multiplex PCR assay. For the multiplex PCR, a mixture combining 60 forward primers for TCR Vbeta segments and 13 reverse primers for TCR Jbeta segments was used. The CDR3 region of rearranged TCR beta genes was amplified from genomic DNA with a multiplex PCR assay. The Illumina HiSeq System was used to sequence the amplified TCR beta libraries as 87-base-pair reads. As for the original processing: A later analysis counted tens of millions of unique TCR beta chains across the 650 to 800 repertoires, and 10 million to 11 million of these chains were shared by at least two donors. A nearest-neighbor algorithm error-corrected the raw reads and collapsed the reads into unique sequences, merging closely related sequences to remove PCR and sequencing errors. CDR3 sequences were aligned to IMGT reference sequences to assign V, D and J gene segments. For a sequence to be retained, a match of at least six nucleotides to both a V gene segment and a J gene segment was required. Rearrangements were called productive when the CDR3 lacked stop codons and stayed in frame with V and J; all others were non-productive. CDR3 was defined by IMGT convention, running from the second conserved V-encoded cysteine to the conserved J-encoded phenylalanine. In an earlier analysis of more than 550 of the donors, sequences lacking an unambiguous match to a single V gene segment were excluded. An earlier analysis of 587 of the donors classified V segments as functional when productive rearrangements were above 56.7% and as segregating when the standard deviation between donors was above 5%. To diagnose cytomegalovirus status from the catalog of TCR beta chain sequences, a statistical classification framework was built. V and J gene assignment, in a later analysis, came from comparing TCR nucleotide sequences with IMGT/GENE-DB human TR gene sequences. A later analysis assigned CDR3 sequences and most-parsimonious VDJ recombination scenarios with the TCRdist pipeline. A later analysis defined each TCR beta chain by its CDR3 amino acid sequence plus V-gene family, and excluded reads lacking a unique V-gene family. In a later analysis, nearly 600 highly shared, low-generation-probability nucleotide sequences were removed to address suspected cross-contamination and a sequencing artifact. In a later analysis, a clonal expansion index for each public chain was calculated from normalized within-repertoire ranks of inferred template counts. In a later analysis, generation probabilities were computed using a VDJ recombination model fitted to out-of-frame rearrangements, and the results were checked against IGoR. In a later analysis, TCR-TCR, TCR-HLA and TCR-CMV co-occurrence was scored with hypergeometric tests, and a repertoire-size bias correction was applied to TCR pairs. A later analysis estimated false discovery rates by permuting HLA or CMV assignments 20 times. In a later analysis, co-occurring TCRs were grouped with DBSCAN, and TCRdist sequence similarity was added when clustering was performed within HLA-allele-positive subsets. Co-occurrence clustering excluded repertoires with fewer than 30,000 or more than 120,000 public chains, plus five with anomalous nucleotide sharing. TCRdb re-hosts the immuneACCESS table, in-frame sequences only. Its copies lack some clones; in the studies checked, an unresolved V gene accounts for under half of them, and the cause for the rest is not known. That table supplies the V and J calls and clone size; D and trimming were determined from the DNA. The sample table holds under 100,000 clones, of which over 65% were seen once. The top ten clonotypes cover around 3.2% of the sample.

This entry is derived from a study of cytomegalovirus exposure and HLA in healthy donors (dated by TCRdb to between 2016 and 2019). Background on the whole study: An earlier analysis of roughly 570 of the donors reported 250 to 350 Gb of sequence data and 90 million to 120 million unique TCR beta sequences obtained from some 170 million T cells. An earlier analysis of 587 of the donors used high-throughput TCR beta sequencing to judge whether each TCR beta V gene segment behaved as functional or pseudogenic. The study aimed to test whether signatures of past pathogen exposure could be identified by cataloging public T cell receptors. A later genetic analysis used genome-wide SNP genotypes for about 55% of the 666 donors, treating that subset as a discovery cohort. To predict cytomegalovirus infection status, the study combined high-throughput TCR immunosequencing, statistical association of individual TCRs with disease status, and machine learning. Both class I and class II loci were covered by HLA typing, at four-digit resolution. Donor age, sex, ethnicity and CMV serostatus were compiled alongside the repertoire data. The number of donors typed differed by locus, with 629-630 for A, B, C, DRB1 and DQB1, about 500 for DQA1, approximately 580 for DPA1, and roughly 450 for DPB1. The T cell repertoires of 666 subjects were profiled by immunosequencing and related to cytomegalovirus serostatus. Among the roughly 380 genotyped donors, roughly 80% belonged to the genetic ancestry cluster associated with self-reported Caucasian donors. Among some 410 genotyped donors of the cohort, an average of roughly 230,000 unique TCR beta nucleotide sequences was sequenced per donor, of which approximately 18% were non-productive. Roughly 300 gigabases of sequencing data and 75 million to 85 million unique TCR sequences made up an early release that covered several hundred HLA-typed donors. All discovery cohort repertoires had been generated using a single sequencing platform. The later analysis used no new phenotypic data to find candidate immune exposures, relying instead on TCR beta sequences and their occurrence across donors. Roughly 5 DR-DQ haplotypes were treated as single units for association and clustering because of strong linkage in the cohort. In a later analysis, previously published TCR beta repertoires from several hundred donors were re-analyzed and high-resolution HLA genotyping was added so that TCR occurrence patterns could be studied. Along with the roughly 710-subject first cohort, a separate validation cohort of 120 different subjects was used.

The cohort was made up of 500 to 800 healthy bone marrow donors. At the time of sampling, every cohort member was nominally healthy, though immune exposures that went unrecorded were likely present. The donor was CMV seronegative and belonged to the group of more than 300 seronegative cohort members. Each donor provided a peripheral blood sample, and peripheral blood mononuclear cells were used for TCR beta sequencing. Genomic DNA extraction from the blood cell samples was performed with the Qiagen DNeasy Blood Extraction Kit. Broader findings and caveats from the paper: In the study, some 160 TCR beta chains were listed as associated with cytomegalovirus. Because some donors lacked HLA typing at each locus, the association tests relied only on the typed subset. The classifier was reported to diagnose cytomegalovirus status with high specificity and sensitivity in both the original cohort and the validation cohort. Compared with equally common non-associated chains, HLA-associated TCR beta chains in a later analysis were more clonally expanded and had lower generation probabilities. A few of the identified cytomegalovirus-associated TCR beta chains were confirmed in vitro to be specific for cytomegalovirus antigens. This cohort had only TCR beta chains sequenced, and the lack of alpha or paired-chain data limited which features could be detected. Compared with the 666-donor mean, donors in an Asian-associated ancestry cluster had fewer N-insertions in productive TCRs, according to a later genetic analysis. The presence/absence analyses assumed that sequencing depth was roughly uniform across donors, and that assumption may not be true. A further reported finding was that TCR beta sequences accurately predicted the HLA-A and HLA-B alleles for most subjects in the first cohort. According to the authors, the approach could potentially be generalized to other disease states and immunological phenotypes. Approximately 16 rarely observed V segments, including chromosome 9 orphons, were excluded from the earlier analysis of a few hundred of the donors because counts were too low. An earlier analysis of approximately 600 of the donors showed that most TCR beta V segments appeared in productive rearrangements either about 87% or about 30% of the time, which broadly matched IMGT annotations. Specific HLA alleles were associated with 15,000 to 20,000 TCR beta sequences at a false discovery rate of 0.05 in a later analysis. Assigning TCR associations to individual alleles was difficult when HLA alleles, especially DR and DQ, strongly co-occurred. A later analysis found that most CMV-associated TCR beta chains appeared HLA-restricted, with HLA associations seemingly driven largely by CMV exposure. For the cohort, immune exposure information was limited to CMV serostatus. While some public TCRs were present in many individuals, most TCR sequences turned up only very rarely across donors. V-gene and J-gene trimming of TCR beta chains was associated with a missense DCLRE1C variant in a later genetic analysis, and the association was replicated in an independent cohort. According to a later analysis, TCR association rates differed among HLA loci, with DRB1 alleles showing the most associated TCRs and HLA-C alleles showing the fewest. Correlated functional status among segregating V segments might reflect linkage disequilibrium, but an unknown experimental factor could not be ruled out. The sequencing pipeline was judged likely to have produced a cluster of highly shared sequence variants as a technical artifact. According to a later analysis, parvovirus B19, influenza, CMV and Epstein-Barr virus appeared linked to several top co-occurrence clusters.

The sample comprised PBMCs. The receptor comes from a middle-aged man in good health and CMV-seronegative.

The DNA reads TGTGCCAGCAGCCCCCGGGAACGACAGGGGGCCACCGGGGAGCTGTTTTTT. It translates to CASSPRERQGATGELFF. This chain is built from TRBV9 and TRBJ2-2, with 10 bases matching TRBD1. The CDR3 runs 17 residues from the cysteine to the phenylalanine. Only CDR3 DNA is held: 51 bases, read in frame from base 1. Compared with germline, V lacks 4 bases and J lacks 4 bases; bases without a gene match: 10. Taken from the germline V gene, the CDR1 and CDR2 loops are SGDLS and YYNGEE.